What follows are 23 T cell receptor beta chains derived from one specimen sequenced in a study of blood T cell repertoires in COVID-19. The method was immunoSEQ multiplex PCR; TCRdb's version includes in-frame clones alone and lacks a portion of them. The table records 220,000 or so clones, approximately 90% of them present only once. The specimen was peripheral blood. The source of these receptors is a man aged 55 to 70 with COVID-19, enrolled during active disease.

J is TRBJ2-7 and V is TRBV27; 7 positions match TRBD1. This CDR3 is built from 15 residues. In germline, CDR1 is MNHEY, CDR2 SMNVEV (reference sequence). Germline trimming cut 0 bases from V and 1 base from J; bases unmatched to any gene: 3. In DNA form, the CDR3 reads TGTGCCAGCAGTTTATCCCAGACAGGGTCCTACGAGCAGTACTTC. Amino acid sequence: CASSLSQTGSYEQYF.

This chain links TRBV10-3 with TRBJ2-2; D is unresolved. The CDR3 totals 16 residues. The V and J ends lost 0 bases and 7 bases respectively, with 15 bases between them. The V gene's germline CDR1 is ENHRY and CDR2 SYGVKD. The CDR3 region is CAISESRPNPGGELFF. In DNA form, the CDR3 reads TGTGCCATCAGTGAGTCGCGGCCCAATCCGGGCGGGGAGCTGTTTTTT.

The V gene is TRBV24-1, the J gene TRBJ1-5, with 12 bases aligning to TRBD1. The CDR3 is 15 amino acids. Trimming at V came to 4 bases and at J to 6 bases, leaving 3 bases not matched to a gene. The germline V gene has CDR1 KGHDR and CDR2 SFDVKD. The CDR3 DNA sequence: TGTGCCACCAGTGAGGGGACAGGGGGCGGTCAGCCCCAGCATTTT. Its translation is CATSEGTGGGQPQHF.

The chain recombines TRBV18 with TRBJ1-1; 8 bases are a match to TRBD1. CDR1 KGHSH and CDR2 LQKENI come from the germline V gene. There are 14 residues in the CDR3. Trimming removed 3 bases from V and 5 bases from J; junction bases left unmatched: 5. The CDR3 sequence: CASSPPQGATEAFF. The CDR3 bases are TGTGCCAGCTCACCGCCCCAGGGGGCGACTGAAGCTTTCTTT. The whole variable domain, filled in from reference TRBV18 and TRBJ1-1, reads NAGVMQNPRHLVRRRGQEARLRCSPMKGHSHVYWYRQLPEEGLKFMVYLQKENIIDESGMPKERFSAEFPKEGPSILRIQQVVRGDSAAYFCASSPPQGATEAFFGQGTRLTVV.

The gene calls are TRBV6-6 and TRBJ2-7; TRBD1 matches 10 bases. The CDR3 has 19 residues. The V segment lost 6 bases and the J segment 0 bases; nucleotides outside the gene matches: 17. The germline gives CDR1 MNHNY, CDR2 SVGAGI (reference sequence). CDR3 sequence: CASSSTHSARTGGSYEQYF. CDR3 sequence (DNA): TGTGCCAGCAGCTCCACCCATAGCGCGCGGACAGGGGGCTCCTACGAGCAGTACTTC.

This clone was found a few times. The chain is built from TRBV4-1 and TRBJ2-7, with 13 bases aligning to TRBD2. This CDR3 spans 20 amino acids. The ends lost 3 bases at V and 3 bases at J; junction bases unmatched: 17. Germline V lookup: CDR1 MGHRA, CDR2 YSYEKL. The CDR3 sequence: CASSHETSGRARAHVYEQYF. As DNA, the CDR3 is TGCGCCAGCAGCCACGAAACTAGCGGGAGGGCCAGAGCTCATGTCTACGAGCAGTACTTC.

J is TRBJ1-2 and V is TRBV6-5, with 9 positions matching TRBD1. Germline V gene sequence: CDR1 MNHEY, CDR2 SVGAGI. CDR3 size: 16 residues. J was trimmed by 7 bases and V by 0 bases; bases with no gene match: 9. The CDR3 nucleotides are TGTGCCAGCAGTTACTCAACAGGGGGCGCGTCACGTGGCTACACCTTC. Translation gives CASSYSTGGASRGYTF.

In DNA form, the CDR3 reads TGCGCCAGCAGCTCCGCCTCGACAGGGTACACCGGGGAGCTGTTTTTT. As protein: CASSSASTGYTGELFF. The chain links TRBV5-1 to TRBJ2-2, with 7 bases identical to TRBD1. J was trimmed by 3 bases and V by 3 bases; bases with no gene match: 8. The CDR3 extends over 16 amino acids. CDR1 is SGHRS and CDR2 is YFSETQ in the germline V gene. Full variable domain (rest looked up from reference TRBV5-1 and TRBJ2-2): KAGVTQTPRYLIKTRGQQVTLSCSPISGHRSVSWYQQTPGQGLQFLFEYFSETQRNKGNFPGRFSGRQFSNSRSEMNVSTLELGDSALYLCASSSASTGYTGELFFGEGSRLTVL.

The chain is built from TRBV3-1 (or the pseudogene TRBV3-2) and TRBJ2-7; 10 nucleotides match TRBD2. This CDR3 has 17 residues. Germline-derived CDR1 and CDR2 are LGHDT and YNNKEL (reference sequence). V lost 3 bases to trimming and J lost 3 bases; unmatched junction nucleotides: 11. Here the CDR3 reads CASSQIPGLAGDYEQYF. The DNA of the CDR3 is TGTGCCAGCAGCCAGATACCGGGGCTAGCGGGGGACTACGAGCAGTACTTC.

The chain links TRBV4-3 to TRBJ2-1; the D is unclear. Germline V gene data show CDR1 as LGHNA and CDR2 as YSLEER. With 0 bases removed from V and 0 bases from J, the gap between germline ends came to 12 bases. CDR3 length: 17 amino acids. Here the CDR3 DNA reads TGCGCCAGCAGCCAAGATAGGTGGCGGAGCTCCTACAATGAGCAGTTCTTC. Its translation: CASSQDRWRSSYNEQFF.

The chain links TRBV15 to TRBJ1-6; D is unresolved. Trimming took 11 bases from V and 5 from J, leaving 13 bases between them. The CDR3 sequence is 13 residues long. The germline gives CDR1 LNHNV, CDR2 YYDKDF (reference sequence). The CDR3 here is CAAALEDNSPLHF. The CDR3 nucleotides read TGTGCCGCAGCCCTCGAGGATAATTCACCCCTCCACTTT.

The chain employs TRBV28 and TRBJ1-5; D gene unclear. The V gene's germline CDR1 is MDHEN and CDR2 SYDVKM. The V end was cut by 6 bases, the J end by 7 bases, with 13 bases between. The CDR3 spans 13 residues. The CDR3 DNA reads as TGTGCCAGCAGCGGCCGGGGAGGGCAGCCCCAGCATTTT. Protein: CASSGRGGQPQHF.

This clone was picked up a small number of times. This chain joins TRBV3-1 (or the pseudogene TRBV3-2) and TRBJ1-1; possible D gene TRBD1, 6 bases. CDR1 and CDR2 from the germline V gene are LGHDT and YNNKEL (reference sequence). The CDR3 sequence is 13 residues long. Trimming removed 4 bases from V and 1 base from J, with 7 bases in between. CDR3 coding DNA: TGTGCCAGCAGCCTACAGGGGAACACTGAAGCTTTCTTT. This codes for CASSLQGNTEAFF.

The V gene is TRBV30, the J gene TRBJ1-3; D is uncertain. V lost 3 bases and J 0 bases, leaving 6 bases between the germline ends. Germline values: CDR1 GTSNPN, CDR2 SVGIG (reference sequence). This CDR3 comprises 13 residues. In nucleotides, the CDR3 is TGTGCCTGGAGCGGCGGCTCTGGAAACACCATATATTTT. Translated: CAWSGGSGNTIYF.

V usage is TRBV5-6 and J usage is TRBJ2-2; a weak D match, TRBD2 (6 bases). The CDR3 has 14 residues. Germline V gives CDR1 SGHDT, CDR2 YYEEEE. The V and J ends lost 0 bases and 6 bases respectively, with 9 bases between them. The CDR3 sequence: CASSLVGSAGELFF. CDR3 nucleotides: TGTGCCAGCAGCTTGGTCGGGAGCGCCGGGGAGCTGTTTTTT.

V usage is TRBV3-1 (or the pseudogene TRBV3-2) and J usage is TRBJ1-2; D call uncertain. This CDR3 spans 16 amino acids. Trimming removed 1 base at V and 7 bases at J, with 19 bases between. Germline V CDR1 and CDR2: LGHDT, YNNKEL (reference sequence). In DNA form, the CDR3 reads TGTGCCAGCAGCCAAGCGGGAGTAGGGTTCTCGCCTGGCTACACCTTC. Protein: CASSQAGVGFSPGYTF.

The chain has TRBV30 and TRBJ1-1; D call uncertain. CDR1 and CDR2 from the germline V gene are GTSNPN and SVGIG (reference sequence). The CDR3 is 13 residues long. V was shortened by 4 bases and J by 0 bases, with 9 bases between the two germline ends. The CDR3 region is CAWTTDMNTEAFF. The CDR3 coding sequence is TGTGCCTGGACTACAGACATGAACACTGAAGCTTTCTTT.

The rearrangement joins TRBV29-1 to TRBJ1-1, with D possibly matching TRBD1 (6 bases). The CDR3 runs to 11 residues. From germline, CDR1 is SQVTM and CDR2 ANQGSEA. With 7 bases removed from V and 2 bases from J, the gap between germline ends came to 8 bases. This CDR3 is CSGGHNTEAFF. The CDR3 nucleotides read TGCAGCGGGGGACACAACACTGAAGCTTTCTTT. The variable domain in full, with the rest retrieved from reference TRBV29-1 and TRBJ1-1, is SAVISQKPSRDICQRGTSLTIQCQVDSQVTMMFWYRQQPGQSLTLIATANQGSEATYESGFVIDKFPISRPNLTFSTLTVSNMSPEDSSIYLCSGGHNTEAFFGQGTRLTVV.

The gene calls are TRBV5-6 and TRBJ1-4, with 9 bases matching TRBD1. CDR3 length: 16 amino acids. V lost 3 bases to trimming and J lost 4 bases; unmatched junction nucleotides: 7. Germline V lookup: CDR1 SGHDT, CDR2 YYEEEE. The DNA of the CDR3 is TGTGCCAGCAGCTCCTCCGGACAGGGGCATAATGAAAAACTGTTTTTT. Translation: CASSSSGQGHNEKLFF. The full variable domain, with the rest looked up from reference TRBV5-6 and TRBJ1-4, is DAGVTQSPTHLIKTRGQQVTLRCSPKSGHDTVSWYQQALGQGPQFIFQYYEEEERQRGNFPDRFSGHQFPNYSSELNVNALLLGDSALYLCASSSSGQGHNEKLFFGSGTQLSVL.

The J gene is TRBJ1-1, the V gene TRBV3-1 (or the pseudogene TRBV3-2); D ambiguous. V was pared by 1 base and J by 4 bases, with 13 bases between. The CDR3 consists of 15 residues. CDR1 and CDR2 (germline): LGHDT, YNNKEL (reference sequence). CDR3 region: CASSQGQVSSTEAFF. Written as DNA, the CDR3 is TGTGCCAGCAGCCAAGGTCAGGTCTCAAGCACTGAAGCTTTCTTT.

The rearrangement links TRBV24-1 to TRBJ2-7; 8 positions agree with TRBD2. The CDR3 spans 14 residues. The junction had 11 bases not matched to a gene; V was cut back by 8 bases and J by 6 bases. Germline-derived CDR1 and CDR2 are KGHDR and SFDVKD. CDR3 protein: CATTSTGGASEQYF. In nucleotides, the CDR3 is TGTGCCACCACTAGTACCGGGGGGGCGAGCGAGCAGTACTTC.

The chain employs TRBV5-1 and TRBJ2-7; 8 bases agree with TRBD1. The CDR3 runs 16 residues. The germline V gene encodes CDR1 SGHRS and CDR2 YFSETQ. Trimming at V came to 4 bases and at J to 2 bases, leaving 11 bases not matched to a gene. CDR3 residues: CASSLGQGAGPYEQYF. The CDR3 DNA sequence: TGCGCCAGCAGCCTAGGACAGGGAGCTGGCCCCTACGAGCAGTACTTC.

The chain couples TRBV16 to TRBJ1-2, with 10 bases matching TRBD1. This CDR3 has 15 amino acids. In germline, CDR1 is KGHSY, CDR2 FQNENV. V gave up 2 bases and J gave up 8 bases; unmatched junction bases: 8. The CDR3 bases are TGTGCCAGCAGCCAAAGGGACAGGGGTCCGTGGGGCTACACCTTC. Its translation: CASSQRDRGPWGYTF.